Reported below is one T cell receptor (beta chain). Its antigen target is currently unknown. Base qualities were left out, and no much larger clone turns up one base away. This specimen comes from a study of T cells after yellow fever vaccination (dated by TCRdb to the late 2010s). Regarding the research as a whole: The SMART-Seq v4 Ultra Low Input RNA kit was used to prepare libraries from fractions with low cell numbers. To track T-cell clones before and after primary and booster YFV17D yellow fever vaccination, bulk TCR alpha and beta repertoires were sequenced longitudinally. Two healthy male donors made up the cohort, one aged 18 to 30 years and the other aged 30 to 40 years. Blood was drawn at multiple timepoints before and after primary and secondary immunization, with bulk PBMC replicates and cell subsets isolated.

What the work shows at the level of the full study, not this receptor alone: A small fraction of clonotypes showed up in both the CD4 and CD8 compartments, probably as a result of convergent recombination. Compared with the primary T-cell response, the secondary T-cell response was weaker but faster, peaking on day 5 rather than day 15. FACS-sorted repertoires could contain abundant contaminating clonotypes from the bulk population, so computational filtering was required. After the booster, most clones that had expanded after primary vaccination were detected again (nearly 98% of CD4 and roughly nine tenths of CD8), suggesting broad maintenance of memory. The study included only two donors, which limits how far the findings can be generalized.

TCR cDNA was synthesized by 5'RACE template switching, through which a universal primer site and unique molecular identifiers were introduced. Priming for cDNA synthesis came from both the TCR alpha and TCR beta constant segments. Two PCR steps were used to amplify libraries, with sample barcodes and sequencing adapters being added in the second step. Sequencing of libraries was done on Illumina HiSeq 2500 (2x100 bp) or NovaSeq (2x150 bp). On the study's bioinformatics: MIGEC was used to demultiplex reads and collapse the reads into UMI consensus sequences, and MiXCR was used for V(D)J alignment. Clonotypes responding to the vaccine were identified with edgeR on replicate PBMC samples, with the criteria of FDR below 0.01 and a log2 fold change above 5 up to day 15. CD4 or CD8 identity was assigned to each bulk clonotype according to whether the clonotype was present at higher abundance in the sequenced CD4 repertoire or the sequenced CD8 repertoire. TCRdb itself trimmed the public reads at Q25 with fastp, ran MiXCR and retained productive beta chains. CDR3 protein duplicates are merged, each entry listing the most common genes and DNA. The V and J calls come from TCRdb's annotation, not from the publication. The sample table holds about 360,000 distinct CDR3 sequences, of which 6.2% were seen once. The top ten constitute 15% of the sample.

The sample's treatment or condition, from its label and the paper: live attenuated yellow fever vaccine strain. At each blood-draw timepoint, two biological replicates of bulk PBMCs were collected. A standard Ficoll-Paque protocol was used to isolate PBMCs from peripheral blood. RNA was extracted with TriZol from bulk PBMCs, CD4 and CD8 fractions, and dextramer-positive and dextramer-negative fractions. The junction carries 11 bases between V and J, which are trimmed by 4 bases and 6 bases respectively. CDR1 is given as ENHRY and CDR2 as SYGVKD, both from the germline V gene. The CDR3, cysteine through phenylalanine, is 13 amino acids long. The CDR3 DNA has 39 bases and is translated from base 1.

The clonotype was recovered from a man between 25 and 39 years old who received the YFV17D yellow fever vaccine. The sample here was PBMCs, taken 5 days after the yellow fever booster vaccination. The V gene is TRBV10-3 and the J gene is TRBJ2-3, with no confidently assigned D gene. The DNA reads TGTGCCATCAGTGGGGCGGAGACGGATACGCAGTATTTT. Protein translation: CAISGAETDTQYF.